The next 21 T cell receptor beta chains were all read from a single sample in a study of response to subunit inactivated influenza vaccine. One entry per CDR3 protein, called by TCRdb with MiXCR from the RT-PCR reads. The data contain about 700,000 distinct CDR3 sequences, approximately 13% of them singletons. Sequencing used PBMCs from blood, obtained around two weeks before vaccination. The receptors derive from a man between 50 and 59 years old who received an inactivated influenza vaccine.

The genes are TRBV12-3 or TRBV12-4 and TRBJ1-1, with 7 bases matching TRBD1. This CDR3 is 14 amino acids long. V dropped 1 base and J dropped 8; count of bases not matched to a gene: 7. DNA for the CDR3: TGTGCCAGCAGTTTAGGGGGGACAGCCTCCGAAGCTTTCTTT. Translation gives CASSLGGTASEAFF.

The CDR3 sequence: CASSEARYGELFF. CDR3 nucleotides: TGTGCCAGTTCCGAGGCCCGTTACGGGGAGCTGTTTTTT. The genes are TRBV19 and TRBJ2-2, with unresolved D. The CDR3 extends over 13 amino acids. The germline V and J ends were trimmed by 8 bases and 7 bases, with 14 bases remaining between them. Germline loops: CDR1 LNHDA, CDR2 SQIVND (reference sequence). Full variable domain (remainder filled in from reference TRBV19 and TRBJ2-2): DGGITQSPKYLFRKEGQNVTLSCEQNLNHDAMYWYRQDPGQGLRLIYYSQIVNDFQKGDIAEGYSVSREKKESFPLTVTSAQKNPTAFYLCASSEARYGELFFGEGSRLTVL.

For this clonotype: With a much larger clone just one base away, this may be a read error. The conserved closing phenylalanine or tryptophan is absent in this CDR3, likely reflecting a read error. The chain has TRBV5-1 and TRBJ2-1, with 15 bases aligning to TRBD2. V gave up 4 bases and J gave up 4 bases; unmatched junction bases: 6. The CDR3 contains 17 residues. The V gene's germline CDR1 is SGHRS and CDR2 YFSETQ. The CDR3 loop reads CASSPGTSGRLYNEQFL. The CDR3 DNA reads TGCGCCAGCAGCCCCGGGACTAGCGGGAGGTTATACAATGAGCAGTTCTTG.

This clonotype was found a few times. The rearrangement joins TRBV15 to TRBJ1-2; D is uncertain. The CDR3 has 14 amino acids. Trimming removed 0 bases from V and 2 bases from J, with 7 bases in between. Germline CDR1 LNHNV, CDR2 YYDKDF (reference sequence). In DNA form, the CDR3 reads TGTGCCACCAGCAGAGACGGGGTAAACTATGGCTACACCTTC. This encodes CATSRDGVNYGYTF.

This chain joins TRBV30 and TRBJ1-4; D uncertain. The CDR3 totals 13 residues. Germline CDR1 GTSNPN, CDR2 SVGIG (reference sequence). The V end lost 0 bases, the J end lost 2 bases, and 4 bases lay between the germline ends. DNA for the CDR3: TGTGCCTGGAGTGTAGGGACTAATGAAAAACTGTTTTTT. Protein: CAWSVGTNEKLFF. The whole variable domain, filled in from reference TRBV30 and TRBJ1-4, reads SQTIHQWPATLVQPVGSPLSLECTVEGTSNPNLYWYRQAAGRGLQLLFYSVGIGQISSEVPQNLSASRPQDRQFILSSKKLLLSDSGFYLCAWSVGTNEKLFFGSGTQLSVL.

This clonotype appeared many times. The chain combines TRBV9 with TRBJ2-7; D unclear. The CDR3 has 15 amino acids. The V gene's germline CDR1 is SGDLS and CDR2 YYNGEE. V was shortened by 4 bases and J by 3 bases, with 17 bases between the two germline ends. CDR3 sequence: CASSPRATTIYEQYF. The CDR3 DNA sequence: TGTGCCAGCAGCCCCCGGGCAACTACCATCTACGAGCAGTACTTC.

This chain links TRBV12-3 or TRBV12-4 with TRBJ2-2; no clear D gene. This CDR3 comprises 13 residues. V gave up 11 bases and J gave up 0 bases, with 10 bases separating them. The CDR3 is CAGAKSNTGELFF. The CDR3 DNA reads as TGTGCCGGAGCTAAATCGAACACCGGGGAGCTGTTTTTT.

V usage is TRBV6-2 or TRBV6-3 and J usage is TRBJ2-4; 8 bases align to TRBD1. The germline CDR1 and CDR2 sequences are MNHEY and SVGEGT. Trimming removed 6 bases from V and 6 bases from J; junction bases left unmatched: 13. The CDR3 is 16 residues long. The CDR3 region is CASSPLDRGDGNIQYF. The CDR3 region has the DNA TGTGCCAGCAGCCCCCTCGACAGGGGTGACGGAAACATTCAGTACTTC.

In DNA, the CDR3 is TGTGCCAGCAGCTGGGGACTAGTGGGACTGGAGCAGTTCTTC. This codes for CASSWGLVGLEQFF. V gene TRBV7-2 combines with J gene TRBJ2-1; 8 positions match TRBD2. The CDR3 runs 14 residues. The V gene's germline CDR1 is SGHTA and CDR2 FQGNSA. J was trimmed by 10 bases and V by 4 bases; bases with no gene match: 9.

J is TRBJ2-7 and V is TRBV27; D is uncertain. The CDR3 is 13 residues long. Germline V gene lookup returns CDR1 MNHEY and CDR2 SMNVEV (reference sequence). V gave up 6 bases and J gave up 3 bases, with 12 bases separating them. The CDR3 here is CASRWQNHYEQYF. CDR3 sequence (DNA): TGTGCCAGCAGATGGCAGAACCACTACGAGCAGTACTTC.

Many counts were recorded for this clonotype. V usage is TRBV20-1 and J usage is TRBJ2-1; D unresolved. The V and J ends lost 5 bases and 1 base respectively, with 15 bases between them. CDR3 size: 15 residues. In germline, CDR1 is DFQATT, CDR2 SNEGSKA (reference sequence). CDR3 sequence reads: CSADSAVLSYNEQFF. DNA for the CDR3: TGCAGTGCTGACTCTGCGGTCTTATCCTACAATGAGCAGTTCTTC.

This clonotype occurred a few times. The rearrangement links TRBV29-1 to TRBJ2-7, with D perhaps matching TRBD1 (6 bases). Germline CDR1 SQVTM, CDR2 ANQGSEA. This CDR3 contains 14 residues. V lost 4 bases and J lost 2, with 15 bases in between. The CDR3 sequence is CSVGSGTNAYEQYF. The CDR3, as DNA: TGCAGCGTTGGCTCGGGGACAAACGCCTACGAGCAGTACTTC.

This clonotype showed up many times. The rearrangement joins TRBV10-3 to TRBJ2-1; 7 bases are shared with TRBD2. Trimming took 5 bases from V and 10 from J; bases not matched to a gene: 5. The CDR3 is made up of 12 amino acids. Germline V gene data show CDR1 as ENHRY and CDR2 as SYGVKD. The CDR3 is CAISTTSVEQFF. CDR3 nucleotide sequence: TGTGCCATCAGTACCACTAGCGTCGAGCAGTTCTTC.

The J gene is TRBJ2-7, the V gene TRBV6-1; D possibly uses TRBD1 or TRBD2 (6 bases each). The germline V gene has CDR1 MNHNS and CDR2 SASEGT. The CDR3 is 15 amino acids. The V end lost 6 bases, the J end lost 1 base, and 16 bases lay between the germline ends. CDR3 amino acids: CASSPNPGASYEQYF. Written as DNA, the CDR3 is TGTGCCAGCAGCCCAAACCCGGGGGCTTCCTACGAGCAGTACTTC.

This clonotype was seen many times. The rearrangement links TRBV7-9 to TRBJ2-2; D gene ambiguous. There are 14 residues in the CDR3. V was cut by 4 bases and J by 3 bases, with 9 bases left in between. From germline, CDR1 is SEHNR and CDR2 FQNEAQ (reference sequence). CDR3 amino acids: CASSSLRHTGELFF. The CDR3 region has the DNA TGTGCCAGCAGCTCATTAAGACACACCGGGGAGCTGTTTTTT.

V gene TRBV7-2 combines with J gene TRBJ2-1; D possibly corresponds to TRBD2 (6 bases). V was clipped by 7 bases and J by 5 bases, with 21 bases between them. The CDR3 covers 16 residues. Germline values: CDR1 SGHTA, CDR2 FQGNSA. CDR3 region: CASTPQGVAVNNEQFF. The CDR3 DNA sequence: TGTGCCAGCACCCCCCAAGGGGTAGCGGTCAACAATGAGCAGTTCTTC.

With regard to this clonotype: Relative to the germline gene, one junction end is altered; a read error may explain this. The chain is built from TRBV20-1 and TRBJ2-6; no firm D call. The germline CDR1 and CDR2 sequences are DFQATT and SNEGSKA (reference sequence). The CDR3 contains 14 residues. Written as DNA, the CDR3 is TGCACTGCTTTCTCTATCTCTGGGGCCAACGTCCTGACTTTC. Translated: CTAFSISGANVLTF.

The chain employs TRBV24-1 and TRBJ2-7, with 7 bases identical to TRBD2. J gave up 6 bases and V 4 bases, and 5 bases lay outside the gene matches. Germline CDR1 reads KGHDR; CDR2 reads SFDVKD. The length of the CDR3 is 13 residues. The CDR3 nucleotides read TGTGCCACCAGTGACGCGGGGAGGGGCGAGCAGTACTTC. Its protein product is CATSDAGRGEQYF.

This clonotype was counted only a few times. This chain joins TRBV30 and TRBJ1-1; unclear D gene. The V end was cut by 4 bases, the J end by 0 bases, with 9 bases between. CDR3 size: 13 residues. Germline values: CDR1 GTSNPN, CDR2 SVGIG (reference sequence). CDR3 DNA sequence: TGTGCCTGGATTAACACGGTGAACACTGAAGCTTTCTTT. Its protein is CAWINTVNTEAFF.

The rearrangement uses TRBV20-1 and TRBJ2-7; a weak D match, TRBD2 (6 bases). The CDR3 loop spans 14 amino acids. Germline lookup yields CDR1 DFQATT and CDR2 SNEGSKA (reference sequence). V was trimmed by 2 bases and J by 2 bases, leaving 13 bases between them. The DNA of the CDR3 is TGCAGTGCTAGACGGCGGGACTTGGCCTACGAGCAGTACTTC. It encodes CSARRRDLAYEQYF.

The rearrangement uses TRBV7-9 and TRBJ2-7; D is perhaps TRBD1 (6 bases). The CDR3 has 16 amino acids. V dropped 0 bases and J dropped 0 bases, with 12 bases sitting between them. The germline V gene has CDR1 SEHNR and CDR2 FQNEAQ (reference sequence). This chain's CDR3 is CASSLAGTGSSYEQYF. In DNA form, the CDR3 reads TGTGCCAGCAGCTTAGCGGGCACAGGGAGCTCCTACGAGCAGTACTTC. The variable domain in full, completed from reference TRBV7-9 and TRBJ2-7, reads DTGVSQNPRHKITKRGQNVTFRCDPISEHNRLYWYRQTLGQGPEFLTYFQNEAQLEKSRLLSDRFSAERPKGSFSTLEIQRTEQGDSAMYLCASSLAGTGSSYEQYFGPGTRLTVT.